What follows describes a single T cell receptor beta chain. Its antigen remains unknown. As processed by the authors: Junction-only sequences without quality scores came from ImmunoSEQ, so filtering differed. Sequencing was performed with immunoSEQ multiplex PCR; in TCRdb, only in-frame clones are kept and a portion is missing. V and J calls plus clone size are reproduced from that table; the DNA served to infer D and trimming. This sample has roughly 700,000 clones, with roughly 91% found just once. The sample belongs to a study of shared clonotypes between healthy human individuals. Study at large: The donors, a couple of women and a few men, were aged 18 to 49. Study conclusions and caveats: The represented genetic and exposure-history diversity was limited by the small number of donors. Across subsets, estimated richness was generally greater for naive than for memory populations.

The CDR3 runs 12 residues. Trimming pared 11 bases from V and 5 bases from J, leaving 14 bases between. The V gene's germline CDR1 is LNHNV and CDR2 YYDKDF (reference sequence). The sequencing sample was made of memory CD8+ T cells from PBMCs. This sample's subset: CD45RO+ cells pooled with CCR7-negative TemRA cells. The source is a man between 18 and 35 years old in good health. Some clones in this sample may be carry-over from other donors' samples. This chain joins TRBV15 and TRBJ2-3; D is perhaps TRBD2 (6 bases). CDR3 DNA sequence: TGTGCCGCCGGGACTTTCAAAGATACGCAGTATTTT. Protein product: CAAGTFKDTQYF.